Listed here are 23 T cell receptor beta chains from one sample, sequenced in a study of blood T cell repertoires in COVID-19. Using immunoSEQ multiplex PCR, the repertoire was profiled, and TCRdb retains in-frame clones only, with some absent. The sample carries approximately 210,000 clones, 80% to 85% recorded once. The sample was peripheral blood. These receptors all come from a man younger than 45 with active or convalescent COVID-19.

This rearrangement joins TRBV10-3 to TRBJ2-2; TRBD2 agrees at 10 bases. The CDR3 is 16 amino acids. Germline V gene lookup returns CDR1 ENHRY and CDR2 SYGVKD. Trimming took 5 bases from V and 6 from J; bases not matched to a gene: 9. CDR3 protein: CAISPSSGSRPGELFF. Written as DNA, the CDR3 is TGTGCCATCAGTCCTTCTAGCGGGAGTCGCCCCGGGGAGCTGTTTTTT.

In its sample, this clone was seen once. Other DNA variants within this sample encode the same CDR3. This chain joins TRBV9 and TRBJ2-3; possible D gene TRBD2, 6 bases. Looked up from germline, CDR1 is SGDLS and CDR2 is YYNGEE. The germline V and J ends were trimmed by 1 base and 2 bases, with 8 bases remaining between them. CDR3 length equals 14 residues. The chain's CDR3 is CASSVTGVTDTQYF. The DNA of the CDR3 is TGTGCCAGCAGCGTAACGGGGGTCACAGATACGCAGTATTTT. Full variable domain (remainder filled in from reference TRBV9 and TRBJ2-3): DSGVTQTPKHLITATGQRVTLRCSPRSGDLSVYWYQQSLDQGLQFLIQYYNGEERAKGNILERFSAQQFPDLHSELNLSSLELGDSALYFCASSVTGVTDTQYFGPGTRLTVL.

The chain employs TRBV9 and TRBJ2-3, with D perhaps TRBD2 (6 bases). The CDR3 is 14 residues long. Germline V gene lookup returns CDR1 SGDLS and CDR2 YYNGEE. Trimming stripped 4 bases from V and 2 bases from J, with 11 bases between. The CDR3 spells CASSLSGSTDTQYF. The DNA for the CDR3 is TGTGCCAGCAGCCTAAGCGGGTCCACAGATACGCAGTATTTT.

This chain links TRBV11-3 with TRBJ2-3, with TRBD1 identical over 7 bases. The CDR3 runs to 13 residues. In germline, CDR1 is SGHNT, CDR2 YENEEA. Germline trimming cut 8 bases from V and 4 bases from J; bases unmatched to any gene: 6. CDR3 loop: CASAGRGSDTQYF. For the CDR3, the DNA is TGTGCCAGCGCGGGCAGGGGGTCAGATACGCAGTATTTT.

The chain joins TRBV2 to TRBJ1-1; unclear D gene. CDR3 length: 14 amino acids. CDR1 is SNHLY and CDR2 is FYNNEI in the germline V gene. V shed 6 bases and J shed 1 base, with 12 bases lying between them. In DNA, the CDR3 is TGTGCCAGCAGGATCCGGGAACCGAACACTGAAGCTTTCTTT. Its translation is CASRIREPNTEAFF.

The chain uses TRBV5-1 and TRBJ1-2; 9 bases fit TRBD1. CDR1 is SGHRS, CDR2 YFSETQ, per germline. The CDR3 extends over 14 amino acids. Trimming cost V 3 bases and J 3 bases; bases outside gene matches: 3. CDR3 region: CASSSRQGDYGYTF. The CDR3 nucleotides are TGCGCCAGCAGCTCACGACAGGGGGACTATGGCTACACCTTC. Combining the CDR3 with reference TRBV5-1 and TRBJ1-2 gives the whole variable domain KAGVTQTPRYLIKTRGQQVTLSCSPISGHRSVSWYQQTPGQGLQFLFEYFSETQRNKGNFPGRFSGRQFSNSRSEMNVSTLELGDSALYLCASSSRQGDYGYTFGSGTRLTVV.

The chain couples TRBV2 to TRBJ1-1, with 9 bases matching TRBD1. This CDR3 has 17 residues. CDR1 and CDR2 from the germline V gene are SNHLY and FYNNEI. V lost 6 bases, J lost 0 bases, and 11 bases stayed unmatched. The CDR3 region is CASRGTGKASMNTEAFF. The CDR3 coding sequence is TGTGCCAGCAGGGGGACAGGGAAGGCGAGCATGAACACTGAAGCTTTCTTT.

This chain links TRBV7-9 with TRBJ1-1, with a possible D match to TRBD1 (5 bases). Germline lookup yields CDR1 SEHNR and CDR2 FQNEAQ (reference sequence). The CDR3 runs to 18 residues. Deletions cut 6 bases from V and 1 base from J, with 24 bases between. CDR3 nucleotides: TGTGCCAGCAGACACCCCCCGCAGGGTCCAAATGGGAACACTGAAGCTTTCTTT. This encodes CASRHPPQGPNGNTEAFF.

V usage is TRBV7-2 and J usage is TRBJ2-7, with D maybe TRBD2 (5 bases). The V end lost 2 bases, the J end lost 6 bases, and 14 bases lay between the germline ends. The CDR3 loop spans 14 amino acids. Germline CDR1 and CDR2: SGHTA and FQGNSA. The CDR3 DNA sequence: TGTGCCAGCAGCTTAAAGGACTTTCCCCCCGAGCAGTACTTC. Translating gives CASSLKDFPPEQYF.

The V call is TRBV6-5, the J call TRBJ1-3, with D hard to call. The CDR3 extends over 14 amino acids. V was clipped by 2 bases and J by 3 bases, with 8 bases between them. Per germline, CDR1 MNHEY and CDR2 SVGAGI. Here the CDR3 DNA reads TGTGCCAGCAGTTACGTCAGTTTTGGAAACACCATATATTTT. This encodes CASSYVSFGNTIYF.

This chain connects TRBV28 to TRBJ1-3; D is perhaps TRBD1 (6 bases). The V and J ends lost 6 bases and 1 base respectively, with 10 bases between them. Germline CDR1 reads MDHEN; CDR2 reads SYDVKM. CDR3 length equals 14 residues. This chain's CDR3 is CASRSRGSGNTIYF. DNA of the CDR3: TGTGCCAGCAGGTCCAGGGGTTCTGGAAACACCATATATTTT.

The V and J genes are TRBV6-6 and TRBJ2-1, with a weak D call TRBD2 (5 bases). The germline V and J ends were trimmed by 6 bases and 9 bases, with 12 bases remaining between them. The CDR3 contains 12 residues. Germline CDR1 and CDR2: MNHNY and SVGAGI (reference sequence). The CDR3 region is CASSPPGTEQFF. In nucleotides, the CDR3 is TGTGCCAGCAGCCCTCCGGGAACTGAGCAGTTCTTC.

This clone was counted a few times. The CDR3 loop is CASSSGQTYEQYF. Here the CDR3 DNA reads TGTGCCAGCAGCTCTGGACAGACCTACGAGCAGTACTTC. The rearrangement links TRBV13 to TRBJ2-7; D perhaps matches TRBD1 (6 bases). V shed 4 bases and J shed 2 bases, with 9 bases lying between them. The CDR3 totals 13 residues. CDR1 and CDR2 (germline): PRHDT, FYEKMQ (reference sequence). The entire variable domain, with the rest obtained from reference TRBV13 and TRBJ2-7, is as follows: AAGVIQSPRHLIKEKRETATLKCYPIPRHDTVYWYQQGPGQDPQFLISFYEKMQSDKGSIPDRFSAQQFSDYHSELNMSSLELGDSALYFCASSSGQTYEQYFGPGTRLTVT.

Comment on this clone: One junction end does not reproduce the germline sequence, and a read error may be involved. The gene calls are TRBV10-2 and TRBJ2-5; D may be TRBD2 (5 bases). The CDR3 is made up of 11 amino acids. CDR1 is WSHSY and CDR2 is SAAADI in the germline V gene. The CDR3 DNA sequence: TGCGCCAGCATTGGGAGCGGAGAGACGGACTTC. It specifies CASIGSGETDF.

CDR3 protein: CASSYGLAGDEQYF. For the CDR3, the DNA is TGTGCCAGCAGTTACGGGCTAGCGGGAGACGAGCAGTACTTC. This rearrangement joins TRBV6-6 to TRBJ2-7, with TRBD2 matching 10 bases. This CDR3 comprises 14 residues. Germline loops: CDR1 MNHNY, CDR2 SVGAGI (reference sequence). V gave up 2 bases and J gave up 5 bases; unmatched junction bases: 3.

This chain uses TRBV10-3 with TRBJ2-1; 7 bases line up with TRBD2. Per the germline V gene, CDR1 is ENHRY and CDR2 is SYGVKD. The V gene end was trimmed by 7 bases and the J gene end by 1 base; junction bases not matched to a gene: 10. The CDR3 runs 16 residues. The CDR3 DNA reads TGTGCCATCACCCCGAACCCTAGCGGTTCCTACAATGAGCAGTTCTTC. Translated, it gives CAITPNPSGSYNEQFF.

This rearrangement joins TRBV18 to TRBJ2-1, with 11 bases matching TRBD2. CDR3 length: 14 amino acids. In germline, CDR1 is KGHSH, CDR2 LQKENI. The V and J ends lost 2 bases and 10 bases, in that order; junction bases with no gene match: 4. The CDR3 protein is CASSPTSSGREQFF. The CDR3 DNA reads TGTGCCAGCTCACCAACCTCTAGCGGGAGGGAGCAGTTCTTC.

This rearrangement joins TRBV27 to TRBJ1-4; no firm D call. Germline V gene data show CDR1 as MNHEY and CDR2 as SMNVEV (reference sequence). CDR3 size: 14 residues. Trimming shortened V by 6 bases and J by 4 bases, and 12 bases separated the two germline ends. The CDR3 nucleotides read TGTGCCAGCAGAATGAGGGCCCGTAATGAAAAACTGTTTTTT. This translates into CASRMRARNEKLFF.

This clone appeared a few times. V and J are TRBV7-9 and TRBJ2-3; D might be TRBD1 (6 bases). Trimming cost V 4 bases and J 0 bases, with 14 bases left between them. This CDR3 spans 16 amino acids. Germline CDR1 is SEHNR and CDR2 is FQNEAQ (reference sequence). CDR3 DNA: TGTGCCAGCAGCTCCAAGGACAGATCTAGCACAGATACGCAGTATTTT. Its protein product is CASSSKDRSSTDTQYF.

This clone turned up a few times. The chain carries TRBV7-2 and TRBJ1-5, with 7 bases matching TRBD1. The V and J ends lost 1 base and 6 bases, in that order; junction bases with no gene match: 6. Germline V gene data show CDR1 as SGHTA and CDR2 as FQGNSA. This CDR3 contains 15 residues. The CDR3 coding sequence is TGTGCCAGCAGCTTAGACAGGGGAAGATTTCAGCCCCAGCATTTT. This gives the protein CASSLDRGRFQPQHF.

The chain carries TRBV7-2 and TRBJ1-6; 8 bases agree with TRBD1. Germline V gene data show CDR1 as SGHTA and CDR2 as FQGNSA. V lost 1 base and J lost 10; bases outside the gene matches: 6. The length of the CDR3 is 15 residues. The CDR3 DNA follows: TGTGCCAGCAGCTTAGACCAGGGGGCGCAATCACCCCTCCACTTT. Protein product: CASSLDQGAQSPLHF.

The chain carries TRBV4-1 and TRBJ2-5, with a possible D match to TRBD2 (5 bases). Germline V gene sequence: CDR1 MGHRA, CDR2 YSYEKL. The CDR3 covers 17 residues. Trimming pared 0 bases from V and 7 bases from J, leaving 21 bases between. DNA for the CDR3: TGCGCCAGCAGCCAAGATTTCACCGGGGTCCACGCAGGGACCCAGTACTTC. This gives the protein CASSQDFTGVHAGTQYF.

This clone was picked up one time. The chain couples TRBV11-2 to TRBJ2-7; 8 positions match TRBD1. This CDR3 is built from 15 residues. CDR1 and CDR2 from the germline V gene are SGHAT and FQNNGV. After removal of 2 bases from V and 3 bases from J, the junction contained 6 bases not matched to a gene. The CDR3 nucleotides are TGTGCCAGCAGCTTAAACAGGGGGGACAACTACGAGCAGTACTTC. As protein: CASSLNRGDNYEQYF.